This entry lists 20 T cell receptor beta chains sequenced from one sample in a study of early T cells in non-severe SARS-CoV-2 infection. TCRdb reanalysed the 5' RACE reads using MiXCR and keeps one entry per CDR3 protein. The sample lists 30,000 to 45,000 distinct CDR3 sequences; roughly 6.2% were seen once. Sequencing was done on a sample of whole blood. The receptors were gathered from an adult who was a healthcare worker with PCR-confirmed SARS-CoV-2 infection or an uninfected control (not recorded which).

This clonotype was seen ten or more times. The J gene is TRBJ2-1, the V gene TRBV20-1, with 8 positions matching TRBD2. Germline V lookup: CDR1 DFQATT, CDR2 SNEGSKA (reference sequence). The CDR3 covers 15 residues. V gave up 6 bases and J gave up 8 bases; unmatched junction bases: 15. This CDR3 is CSATSGSWREDEQFF. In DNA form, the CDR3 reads TGCAGTGCCACTAGCGGTTCTTGGCGGGAGGATGAGCAGTTCTTC.

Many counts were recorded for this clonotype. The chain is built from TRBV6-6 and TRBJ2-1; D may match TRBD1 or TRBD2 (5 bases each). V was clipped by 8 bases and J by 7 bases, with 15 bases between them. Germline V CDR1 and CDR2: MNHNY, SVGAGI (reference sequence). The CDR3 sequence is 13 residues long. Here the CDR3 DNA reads TGTGCCAGCCGAGAGGGGTCTCGGAATGAGCAGTTCTTC. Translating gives CASREGSRNEQFF.

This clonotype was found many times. The CDR3 region has the DNA TGTGCCAGCAGAAAAGGAGTAGCGGGAGCGGATGAGCAGTTCTTC. Amino acid sequence: CASRKGVAGADEQFF. The rearrangement links TRBV11-2 to TRBJ2-1; the match to TRBD2 covers 9 bases. The trim removed 6 bases at V and 8 bases at J, leaving 11 bases unmatched. The CDR3 covers 15 residues. CDR1 is SGHAT, CDR2 FQNNGV, per germline.

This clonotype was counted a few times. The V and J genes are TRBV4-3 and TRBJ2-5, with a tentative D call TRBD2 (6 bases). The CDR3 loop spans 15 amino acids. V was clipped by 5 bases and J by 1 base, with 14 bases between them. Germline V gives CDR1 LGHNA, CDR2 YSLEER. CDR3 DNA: TGCGCCAGCAGCGTCGTCGTACTAGCCCAAGAGACCCAGTACTTC. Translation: CASSVVVLAQETQYF.

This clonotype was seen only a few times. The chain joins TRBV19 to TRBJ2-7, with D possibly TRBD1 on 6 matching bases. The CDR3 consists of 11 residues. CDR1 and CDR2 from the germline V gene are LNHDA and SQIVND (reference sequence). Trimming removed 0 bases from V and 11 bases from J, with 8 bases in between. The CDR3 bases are TGTGCCAGTAGTATAGATCCAGGGGAGTACTTC. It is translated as CASSIDPGEYF. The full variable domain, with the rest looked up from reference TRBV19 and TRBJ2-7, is DGGITQSPKYLFRKEGQNVTLSCEQNLNHDAMYWYRQDPGQGLRLIYYSQIVNDFQKGDIAEGYSVSREKKESFPLTVTSAQKNPTAFYLCASSIDPGEYFGPGTRLTVT.

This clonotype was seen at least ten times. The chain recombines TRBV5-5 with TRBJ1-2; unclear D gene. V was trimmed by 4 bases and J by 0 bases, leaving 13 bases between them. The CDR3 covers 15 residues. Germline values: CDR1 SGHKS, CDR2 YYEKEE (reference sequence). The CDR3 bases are TGTGCCAGCAGCACAGACACTCAGTCTAACTATGGCTACACCTTC. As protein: CASSTDTQSNYGYTF.

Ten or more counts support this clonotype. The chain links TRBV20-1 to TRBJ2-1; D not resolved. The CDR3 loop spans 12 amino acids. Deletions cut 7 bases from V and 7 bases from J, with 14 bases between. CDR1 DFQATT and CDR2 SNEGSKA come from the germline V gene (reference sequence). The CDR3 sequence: CSVYMTRNEQFF. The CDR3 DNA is TGCAGTGTTTACATGACTCGTAATGAGCAGTTCTTC.

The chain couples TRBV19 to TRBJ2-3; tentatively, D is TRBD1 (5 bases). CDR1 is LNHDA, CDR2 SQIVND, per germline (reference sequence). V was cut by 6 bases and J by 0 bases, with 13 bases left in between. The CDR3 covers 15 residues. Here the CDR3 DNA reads TGTGCCAGTAGGAATGACAGACTCAGCACAGATACGCAGTATTTT. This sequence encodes CASRNDRLSTDTQYF. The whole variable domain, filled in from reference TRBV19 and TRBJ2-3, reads DGGITQSPKYLFRKEGQNVTLSCEQNLNHDAMYWYRQDPGQGLRLIYYSQIVNDFQKGDIAEGYSVSREKKESFPLTVTSAQKNPTAFYLCASRNDRLSTDTQYFGPGTRLTVL.

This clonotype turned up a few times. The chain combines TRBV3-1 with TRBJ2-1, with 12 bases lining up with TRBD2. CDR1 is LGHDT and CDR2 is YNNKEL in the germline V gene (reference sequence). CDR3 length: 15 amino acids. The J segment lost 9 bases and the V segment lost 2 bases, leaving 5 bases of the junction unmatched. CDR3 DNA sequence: TGTGCCAGCAGCCAAAGGGGACTAGCGGGCATTGAGCAGTTCTTC. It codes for CASSQRGLAGIEQFF.

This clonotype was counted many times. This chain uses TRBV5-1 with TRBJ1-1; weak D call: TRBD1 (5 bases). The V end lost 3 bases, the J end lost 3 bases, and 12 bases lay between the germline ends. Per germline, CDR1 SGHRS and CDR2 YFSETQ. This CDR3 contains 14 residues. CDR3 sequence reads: CASSSTTADTEAFF. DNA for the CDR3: TGCGCCAGCAGCTCGACGACAGCGGACACTGAAGCTTTCTTT. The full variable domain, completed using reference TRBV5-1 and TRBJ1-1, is KAGVTQTPRYLIKTRGQQVTLSCSPISGHRSVSWYQQTPGQGLQFLFEYFSETQRNKGNFPGRFSGRQFSNSRSEMNVSTLELGDSALYLCASSSTTADTEAFFGQGTRLTVV.

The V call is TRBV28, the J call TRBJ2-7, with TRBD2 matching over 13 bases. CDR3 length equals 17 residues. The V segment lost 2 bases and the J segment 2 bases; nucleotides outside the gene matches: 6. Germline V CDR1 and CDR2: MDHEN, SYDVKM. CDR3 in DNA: TGTGCCAGCAGTTTAGGTGCCGGGACTAGCGGGACCTACGAGCAGTACTTC. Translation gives CASSLGAGTSGTYEQYF.

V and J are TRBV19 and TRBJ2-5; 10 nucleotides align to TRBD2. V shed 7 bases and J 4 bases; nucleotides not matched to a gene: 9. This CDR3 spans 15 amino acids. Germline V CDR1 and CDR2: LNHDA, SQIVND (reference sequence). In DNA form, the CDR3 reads TGTGCCAGTACCTCCTCAGCGGGAGGGCGAGAGACCCAGTACTTC. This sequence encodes CASTSSAGGRETQYF.

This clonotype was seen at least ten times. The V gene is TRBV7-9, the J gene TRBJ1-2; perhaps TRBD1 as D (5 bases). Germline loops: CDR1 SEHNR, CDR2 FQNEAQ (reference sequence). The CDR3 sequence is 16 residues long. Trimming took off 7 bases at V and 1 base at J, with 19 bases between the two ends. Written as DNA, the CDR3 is TGTGCCAGCAACCCCCCGGGGTCGGGGGTTAACTATGGCTACACCTTC. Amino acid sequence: CASNPPGSGVNYGYTF.

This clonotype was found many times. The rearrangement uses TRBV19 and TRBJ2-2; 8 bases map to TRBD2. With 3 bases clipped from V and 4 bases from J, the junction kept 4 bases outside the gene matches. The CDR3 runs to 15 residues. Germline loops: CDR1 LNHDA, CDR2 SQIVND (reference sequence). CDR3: CASSIPGRGTGELFF. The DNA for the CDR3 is TGTGCCAGTAGTATTCCCGGGAGGGGCACCGGGGAGCTGTTTTTT.

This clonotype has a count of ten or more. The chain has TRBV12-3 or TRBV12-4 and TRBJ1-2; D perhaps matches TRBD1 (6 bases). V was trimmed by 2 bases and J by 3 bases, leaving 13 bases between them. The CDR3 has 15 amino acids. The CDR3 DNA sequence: TGTGCCAGCAGTTTAAGGCAGGGGCATTACTATGGCTACACCTTC. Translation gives CASSLRQGHYYGYTF.

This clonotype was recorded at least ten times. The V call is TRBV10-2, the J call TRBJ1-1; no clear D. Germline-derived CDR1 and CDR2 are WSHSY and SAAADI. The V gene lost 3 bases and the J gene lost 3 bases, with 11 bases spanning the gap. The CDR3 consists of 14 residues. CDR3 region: CASSEDPTYTEAFF. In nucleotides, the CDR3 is TGCGCCAGCAGTGAAGACCCGACGTACACTGAAGCTTTCTTT.

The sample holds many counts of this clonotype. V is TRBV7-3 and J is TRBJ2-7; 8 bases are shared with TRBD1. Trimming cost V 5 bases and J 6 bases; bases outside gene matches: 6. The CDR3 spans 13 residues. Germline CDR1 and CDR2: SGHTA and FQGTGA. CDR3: CASSTTDRAEQYF. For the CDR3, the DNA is TGTGCCAGCAGCACCACGGACAGGGCCGAGCAGTACTTC.

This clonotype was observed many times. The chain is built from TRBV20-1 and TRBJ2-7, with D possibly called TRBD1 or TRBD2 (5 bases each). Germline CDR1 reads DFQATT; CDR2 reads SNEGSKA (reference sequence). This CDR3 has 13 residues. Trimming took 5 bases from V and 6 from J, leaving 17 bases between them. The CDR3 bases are TGCAGTGCTCAACTAGTAAGAAGGGGCGAGCAGTACTTC. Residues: CSAQLVRRGEQYF.

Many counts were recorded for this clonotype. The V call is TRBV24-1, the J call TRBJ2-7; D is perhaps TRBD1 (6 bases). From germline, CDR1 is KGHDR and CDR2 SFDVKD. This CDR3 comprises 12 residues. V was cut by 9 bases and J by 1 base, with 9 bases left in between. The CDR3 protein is CATPGQSYEQYF. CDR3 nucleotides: TGTGCCACCCCGGGACAATCCTACGAGCAGTACTTC.

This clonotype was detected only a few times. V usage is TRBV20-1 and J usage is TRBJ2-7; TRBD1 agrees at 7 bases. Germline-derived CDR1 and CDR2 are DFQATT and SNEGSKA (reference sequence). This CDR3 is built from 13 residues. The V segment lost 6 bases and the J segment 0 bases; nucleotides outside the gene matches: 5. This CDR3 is CSATGTDSYEQYF. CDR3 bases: TGCAGTGCCACCGGGACAGACTCCTACGAGCAGTACTTC.